These T cell receptor beta chains were read from a single sample in a study of blood T cell repertoires in COVID-19. Libraries were prepared by immunoSEQ multiplex PCR; TCRdb keeps only in-frame clonotypes and omits some of them. There are 35,000 to 45,000 clones in the sample; 65% to 90% occur only once, and about 5.5% lies in the top ten. Sequencing was performed on peripheral blood. The receptors were gathered from a man in his forties or fifties with active COVID-19. CDR3s include the opening cysteine and the closing phenylalanine or tryptophan. The D gene is left open where the match is weak. Some rows mark clone size as missing; the rest say once, few, many or name a class of expanded clone.

TRBJ2-1 | - | TRBV3-1/TRBV3-2 | TRBD2 | TGTGCCAGCAGCCAAGATGTCGGGACTAGCGAATTCTACAATGAGCAGTTCTTC | CASSQDVGTSEFYNEQFF
TRBJ1-1 | - | TRBV19 | - | TGTGCCAGTAGTGGGAGACGGGGAGGGACTGAAGCTTTCTTT | CASSGRRGGTEAFF
TRBJ1-2 | - | TRBV5-8 | TRBD1 | TGTGCCAGCAGCTTGGGTCTGGGACAGGGGGCAGATGGCTACACCTTC | CASSLGLGQGADGYTF
TRBJ2-1 | - | TRBV24-1 | - | TGTGCCACCCAATCCCTTACAGGGGAGGCCTACAATGAGCAGTTCTTC | CATQSLTGEAYNEQFF
TRBJ2-3 | - | TRBV27 | - | TGTGCCAGCAGTTTCGACAGGCCTCGTTCAGATACGCAGTATTTT | CASSFDRPRSDTQYF
TRBJ2-1 | - | TRBV20-1 | - | TGCAGTGCTAGTGACCGGGACAGCGGGTTAAGCTCCTACAATGAGCAGTTCTTC | CSASDRDSGLSSYNEQFF
TRBJ1-4 | - | TRBV18 | - | TGTGCCAGCTCCCCTCAAGGCGGTAATGAAAAACTGTTTTTT | CASSPQGGNEKLFF
TRBJ2-3 | - | TRBV27 | TRBD2 | TGTGCCAGCAGGGCTAGCGGGAGTGCAGATACGCAGTATTTT | CASRASGSADTQYF
TRBJ2-4 | - | TRBV15 | - | TGTGCCACCAGCAGGGGGGACAAAGACATTCAGTACTTC | CATSRGDKDIQYF
TRBJ1-1 | - | TRBV19 | TRBD1 | TGTGCCAGTAGTATAGGACAGGGTACGGCTGAAGCTTTCTTT | CASSIGQGTAEAFF
TRBJ2-1 | - | TRBV9 | TRBD2 | TGTGCCAGCAGCGGGGGCACGGGACTAGCGTCCTACAATGAGCAGTTCTTC | CASSGGTGLASYNEQFF
TRBJ1-5 | - | TRBV2 | TRBD1 | TGTGCCAGTACCCCGGGACAGTTAGATCAGCCCCAGCATTTT | CASTPGQLDQPQHF
TRBJ1-2 | once | TRBV24-1 | TRBD1 | TGTGCCACCAGTGCCTCACAGGGGAGTATGGACCTTGGTGGCTACACCTTC | CATSASQGSMDLGGYTF
TRBJ2-7 | few | TRBV29-1 | TRBD1 | TGCAGCGCCTCGCCTGACAGGGGCTACGAGCAGTACTTC | CSASPDRGYEQYF
TRBJ2-3 | - | TRBV5-1 | - | TGCGCCAGCAGCTTTCCGGGTAGCACAGATACGCAGTATTTT | CASSFPGSTDTQYF
TRBJ2-2 | - | TRBV7-6 | TRBD2 | TGTGCCAGCAGCTTATATTCGGCGGGAGGGCCGAACACCGGGGAGCTGTTTTTT | CASSLYSAGGPNTGELFF
TRBJ2-1 | - | TRBV11-3 | - | TGTGCCAGCAGCTTGCAGAGGAGGGATGAGCAGTTCTTC | CASSLQRRDEQFF
TRBJ2-2 | - | TRBV28 | TRBD1 | TGTGCCAGCACAGAGACAGGGGTTTACACCGGGGAGCTGTTTTTT | CASTETGVYTGELFF
TRBJ1-4 | - | TRBV5-1 | TRBD1 | TGCGCCAGCAGCGTACAGGGGGCCCAGAATGAAAAACTGTTTTTT | CASSVQGAQNEKLFF
TRBJ1-1 | - | TRBV10-3 | TRBD1 | TGTGCCATCAGACAAGACAGGGGGATGAACACTGAAGCTTTCTTT | CAIRQDRGMNTEAFF
TRBJ1-4 | once | TRBV7-9 | - | TGTGCCAGCAAACCACCCAGGATTCGTGAAAAACTGTTTTTT | CASKPPRIREKLFF
TRBJ1-3 | - | TRBV18 | - | TGTGCCAGCTCACCAAACCGAGGGCTCTCTGGAAACACCATATATTTT | CASSPNRGLSGNTIYF
TRBJ2-1 | - | TRBV5-1 | - | TGCGCCAGCAGCTTGAGTCTCAGCAATGAGCAGTTCTTC | CASSLSLSNEQFF
TRBJ1-3 | few | TRBV14 | - | TGTGCCAGCAGCCAAGATCCGGTCTCCTCTGGAAACACCATATATTTT | CASSQDPVSSGNTIYF
TRBJ1-2 | - | TRBV6-1 | TRBD1 | TGTGCCAGCAGTGAAGAGTCAGGGGGTATAAACTATGGCTACACCTTC | CASSEESGGINYGYTF
TRBJ1-5 | once | TRBV24-1 | - | TGTGCCACCAGTGATGGAGCAGGGGAACAGCCCCAGCATTTT | CATSDGAGEQPQHF
TRBJ1-5 | - | TRBV19 | - | TGTGCCAGTAGTATTCGCCGGGGAGGGGGTCAGCCCCAGCATTTT | CASSIRRGGGQPQHF
TRBJ2-1 | - | TRBV11-2 | TRBD2 | TGTGCCAGCAGCTCCCGTAGCGGGAGGAACTACAATGAGCAGTTCTTC | CASSSRSGRNYNEQFF
TRBJ2-7 | - | TRBV19 | - | TGTGCCAGTAGTCCACTCGCTCCCTCCTACGAGCAGTACTTC | CASSPLAPSYEQYF
TRBJ1-4 | - | TRBV2 | - | TGTGCCAGCAGTTTTACGGGACTGCTTAATGAAAAACTGTTTTTT | CASSFTGLLNEKLFF
TRBJ2-1 | once | TRBV4-1 | TRBD2 | TGCGCCAGCAGCCAACGCGGGAGTTCCTACAATGAGCAGTTCTTC | CASSQRGSSYNEQFF
TRBJ2-7 | - | TRBV5-1 | TRBD1 | TGCGCCAGCACCACAGGGGGCGCGGACGAGCAGTACTTC | CASTTGGADEQYF
TRBJ2-7 | - | TRBV28 | TRBD2 | TGTGCCAGCAGTTTACTAGGGACTAGCAACGAGCAGTACTTC | CASSLLGTSNEQYF
TRBJ1-1 | - | TRBV20-1 | - | TGCAGTGTTCAGGGGTATAATGAAGCTTTCTTT | CSVQGYNEAFF
TRBJ2-3 | - | TRBV3-1/TRBV3-2 | - | TGTGCCAGCAGCCCGGTGCGGTCGGCCCAGGATACGCAGTATTTT | CASSPVRSAQDTQYF
TRBJ2-7 | few | TRBV19 | - | TGTGCCAGTACCCGAGCCCCAGGGGCCCCCACCTACGAGCAGTACTTC | CASTRAPGAPTYEQYF
TRBJ1-3 | - | TRBV7-6 | TRBD1 | TGTGCCAGCAGCGCCCGCGGGACAGGGGAAGGAAACACCATATATTTT | CASSARGTGEGNTIYF
TRBJ1-1 | medium-sized | TRBV29-1 | TRBD1 | TGCAGCGTCCGAGGGACAGGGGGCACTGAAGCTTTCTTT | CSVRGTGGTEAFF
TRBJ2-7 | - | TRBV6-6 | TRBD2 | TGTGCCAGCAGTTACTCCGCTAGCGGGACAATCGAGCAGTACTTC | CASSYSASGTIEQYF
TRBJ2-1 | - | TRBV6-6 | TRBD2 | TGTGCCAGCAGTTACTCGGGCGGGAGAATAAAGAATGAGCAGTTCTTC | CASSYSGGRIKNEQFF
TRBJ2-5 | few | TRBV3-1/TRBV3-2 | - | TGTGCCAGCAGCCAAGGGACAGCCCAAGAGACCCAGTACTTC | CASSQGTAQETQYF
TRBJ2-1 | - | TRBV5-4 | TRBD2 | TGTGCCAGCAGCCAACCGGGGGGGGGCTACAATGAGCAGTTCTTC | CASSQPGGGYNEQFF
TRBJ2-7 | - | TRBV5-6 | - | TGTGCCAGCAGCTCCCCCACGACTCTTCGGAGGGAGCAGTACTTC | CASSSPTTLRREQYF
TRBJ1-2 | - | TRBV4-1 | TRBD1 | TGCGCCAGCAGCCAGGAGGGGGCGGGCTATGGCTACACCTTC | CASSQEGAGYGYTF
TRBJ2-5 | few | TRBV4-2 | - | TGTGCCAGCAGCCAAGATGAAACAACCCAGTACTTC | CASSQDETTQYF
TRBJ1-1 | - | TRBV28 | TRBD1 | TGTGCCAGCAGTCCTCGAGGACAGGTAATGAACACTGAAGCTTTCTTT | CASSPRGQVMNTEAFF
TRBJ2-6 | - | TRBV4-2 | - | TGTGCCAGCAGCCAAGCAGGGGGGTCTGGGGCCAACGTCCTGACTTTC | CASSQAGGSGANVLTF
TRBJ1-2 | - | TRBV28 | TRBD1 | TGTGCCAGCAACTCCCGGGGGACAGAAGAACTCTATGGCTACACCTTC | CASNSRGTEELYGYTF
TRBJ1-2 | - | TRBV6-2/TRBV6-3 | TRBD1 | TGTGCCAGCAGTTACCGCCGGACAGGGGGCTCTAACTATGGCTACACCTTC | CASSYRRTGGSNYGYTF